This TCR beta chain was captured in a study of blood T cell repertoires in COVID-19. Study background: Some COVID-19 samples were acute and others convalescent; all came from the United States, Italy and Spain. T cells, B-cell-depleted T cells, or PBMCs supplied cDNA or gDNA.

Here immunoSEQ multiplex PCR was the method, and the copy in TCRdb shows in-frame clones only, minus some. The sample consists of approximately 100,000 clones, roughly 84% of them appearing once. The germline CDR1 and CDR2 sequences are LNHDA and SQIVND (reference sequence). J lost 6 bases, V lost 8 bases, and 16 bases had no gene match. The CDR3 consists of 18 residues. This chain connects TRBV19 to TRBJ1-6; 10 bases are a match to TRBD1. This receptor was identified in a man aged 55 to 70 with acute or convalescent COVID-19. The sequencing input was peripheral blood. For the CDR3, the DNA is TGTGCCAGTGGGGGACGTGGTGGACAGGGGGATTTTAATTCACCCCTCCACTTT. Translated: CASGGRGGQGDFNSPLHF.